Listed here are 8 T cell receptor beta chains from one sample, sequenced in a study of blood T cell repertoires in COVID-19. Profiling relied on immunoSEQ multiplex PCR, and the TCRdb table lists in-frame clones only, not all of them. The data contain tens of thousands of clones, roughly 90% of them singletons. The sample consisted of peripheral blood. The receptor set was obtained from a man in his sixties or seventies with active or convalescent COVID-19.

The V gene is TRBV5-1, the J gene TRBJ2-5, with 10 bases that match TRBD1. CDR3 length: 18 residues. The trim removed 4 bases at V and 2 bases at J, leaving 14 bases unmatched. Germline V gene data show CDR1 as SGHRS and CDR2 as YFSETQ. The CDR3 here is CASSPLRSGTGEQETQYF. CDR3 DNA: TGCGCCAGCAGCCCTCTCAGGTCCGGGACAGGGGAACAAGAGACCCAGTACTTC.

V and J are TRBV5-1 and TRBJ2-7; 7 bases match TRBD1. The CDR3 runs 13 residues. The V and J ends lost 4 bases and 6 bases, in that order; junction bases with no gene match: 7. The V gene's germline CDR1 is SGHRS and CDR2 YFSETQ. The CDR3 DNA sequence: TGCGCCAGCAGCGTCCGGGACAGAGGCGAGCAGTACTTC. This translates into CASSVRDRGEQYF.

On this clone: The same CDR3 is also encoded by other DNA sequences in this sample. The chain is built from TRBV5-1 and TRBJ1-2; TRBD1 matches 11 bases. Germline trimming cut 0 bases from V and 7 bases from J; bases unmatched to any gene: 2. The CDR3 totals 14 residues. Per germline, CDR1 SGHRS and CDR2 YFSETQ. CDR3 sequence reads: CASSLAGTGGGYTF. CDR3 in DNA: TGCGCCAGCAGCTTGGCCGGGACAGGGGGTGGCTACACCTTC. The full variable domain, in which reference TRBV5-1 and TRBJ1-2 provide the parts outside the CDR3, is KAGVTQTPRYLIKTRGQQVTLSCSPISGHRSVSWYQQTPGQGLQFLFEYFSETQRNKGNFPGRFSGRQFSNSRSEMNVSTLELGDSALYLCASSLAGTGGGYTFGSGTRLTVV.

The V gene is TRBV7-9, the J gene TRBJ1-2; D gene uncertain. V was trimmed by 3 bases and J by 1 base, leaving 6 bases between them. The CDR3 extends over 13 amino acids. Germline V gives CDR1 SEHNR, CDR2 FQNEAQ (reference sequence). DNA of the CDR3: TGTGCCAGCAGCTTCGAGGGTAACTATGGCTACACCTTC. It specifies CASSFEGNYGYTF.

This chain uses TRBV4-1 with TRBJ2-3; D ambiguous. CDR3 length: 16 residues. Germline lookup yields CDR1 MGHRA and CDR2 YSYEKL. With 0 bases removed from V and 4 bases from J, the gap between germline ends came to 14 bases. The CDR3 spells CASSQEMAPSPDTQYF. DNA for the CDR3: TGCGCCAGCAGCCAAGAAATGGCCCCTTCCCCAGATACGCAGTATTTT.

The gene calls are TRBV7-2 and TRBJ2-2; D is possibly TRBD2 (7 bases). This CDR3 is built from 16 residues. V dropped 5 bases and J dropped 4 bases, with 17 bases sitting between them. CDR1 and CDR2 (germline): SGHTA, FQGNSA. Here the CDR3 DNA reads TGTGCCAGCAGCCCCGGGGGGCGGGGCAGCACCGGGGAGCTGTTTTTT. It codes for CASSPGGRGSTGELFF.

The CDR3: CASSQVTQGSYGYTF. The CDR3 region has the DNA TGCGCCAGCAGCCAAGTGACCCAGGGTTCTTATGGCTACACCTTC. The chain links TRBV4-1 to TRBJ1-2, with a weak D call TRBD1 (5 bases). The germline V and J ends were trimmed by 1 base and 5 bases, with 14 bases remaining between them. CDR3 length: 15 amino acids. The germline V gene encodes CDR1 MGHRA and CDR2 YSYEKL.

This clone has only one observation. The CDR3 protein is CASGLVGATEAFF. Here the CDR3 DNA reads TGTGCTAGTGGTTTGGTAGGGGCCACTGAAGCTTTCTTT. This sequence joins TRBV12-5 and TRBJ1-1, with a possible D match to TRBD1 (5 bases). The V end lost 0 bases, the J end lost 4 bases, and 6 bases lay between the germline ends. This CDR3 region has 13 residues. Germline assignment: CDR1 LGHNT and CDR2 FRNRAP.